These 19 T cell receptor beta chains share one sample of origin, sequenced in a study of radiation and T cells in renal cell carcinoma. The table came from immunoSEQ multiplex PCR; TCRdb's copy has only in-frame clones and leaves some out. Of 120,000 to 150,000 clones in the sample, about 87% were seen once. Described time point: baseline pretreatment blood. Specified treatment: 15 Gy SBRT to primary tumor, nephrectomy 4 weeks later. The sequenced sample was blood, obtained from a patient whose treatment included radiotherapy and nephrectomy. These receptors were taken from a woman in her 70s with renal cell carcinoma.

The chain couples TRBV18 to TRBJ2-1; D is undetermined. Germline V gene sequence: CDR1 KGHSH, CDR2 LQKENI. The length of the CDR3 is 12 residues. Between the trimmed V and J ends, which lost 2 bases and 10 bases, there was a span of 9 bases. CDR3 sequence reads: CASSPFDREQFF. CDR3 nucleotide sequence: TGTGCCAGCTCACCATTTGACCGAGAGCAGTTCTTC.

This chain's CDR3 is CASSLGGQHYEQYF. The CDR3 bases are TGTGCCAGCAGCTTAGGAGGGCAGCACTACGAGCAGTACTTC. The V and J genes are TRBV7-9 and TRBJ2-7; a weak D match, TRBD2 (5 bases). This CDR3 region has 14 residues. CDR1 is SEHNR and CDR2 is FQNEAQ in the germline V gene (reference sequence). Trimming left V 1 base short and J 3 bases short, with 10 bases between.

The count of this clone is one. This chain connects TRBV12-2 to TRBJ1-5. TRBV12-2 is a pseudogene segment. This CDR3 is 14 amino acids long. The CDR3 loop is CAGGGPHSNQPQHF. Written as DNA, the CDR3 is TGTGCGGGTGGAGGACCTCATAGCAATCAGCCCCAGCATTTT.

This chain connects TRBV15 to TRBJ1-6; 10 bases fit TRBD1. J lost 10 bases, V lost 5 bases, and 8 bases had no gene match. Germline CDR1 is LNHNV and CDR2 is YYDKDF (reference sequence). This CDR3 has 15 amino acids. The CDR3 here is CATSGDRGKGSPLHF. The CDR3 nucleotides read TGTGCCACCAGCGGGGACAGGGGAAAGGGGTCACCCCTCCACTTT.

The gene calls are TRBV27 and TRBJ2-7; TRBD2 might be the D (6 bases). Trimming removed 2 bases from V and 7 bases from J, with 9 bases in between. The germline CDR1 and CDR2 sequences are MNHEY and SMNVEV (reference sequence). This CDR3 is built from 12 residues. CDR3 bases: TGTGCCAGCAGTTTAGCAGGGAGGGAGCAGTACTTC. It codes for CASSLAGREQYF.

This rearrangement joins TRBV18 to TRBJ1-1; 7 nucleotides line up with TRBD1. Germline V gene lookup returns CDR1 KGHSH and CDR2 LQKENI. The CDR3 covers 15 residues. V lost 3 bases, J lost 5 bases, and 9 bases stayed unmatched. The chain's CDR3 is CASSPPDRRGTEAFF. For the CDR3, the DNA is TGTGCCAGCTCACCGCCGGACAGGAGAGGTACTGAAGCTTTCTTT.

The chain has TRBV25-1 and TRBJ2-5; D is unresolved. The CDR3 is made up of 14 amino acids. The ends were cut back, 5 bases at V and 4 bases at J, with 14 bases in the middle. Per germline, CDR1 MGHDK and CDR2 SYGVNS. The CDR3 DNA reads TGTGCCAGCAGTCGAACCTCTAGGCCAGAGACCCAGTACTTC. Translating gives CASSRTSRPETQYF.

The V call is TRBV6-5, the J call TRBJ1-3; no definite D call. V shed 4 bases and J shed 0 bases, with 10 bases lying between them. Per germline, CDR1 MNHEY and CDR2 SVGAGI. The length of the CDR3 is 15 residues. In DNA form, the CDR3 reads TGTGCCAGCAGTTCTACAGCCTCCTCTGGAAACACCATATATTTT. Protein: CASSSTASSGNTIYF.

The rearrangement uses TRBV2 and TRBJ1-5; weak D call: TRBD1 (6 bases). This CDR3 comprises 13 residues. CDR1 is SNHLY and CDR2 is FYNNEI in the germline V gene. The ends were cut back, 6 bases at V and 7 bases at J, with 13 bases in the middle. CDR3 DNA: TGTGCCAGCAGGGGGCAGGGGAAACAGCCCCAGCATTTT. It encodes CASRGQGKQPQHF.

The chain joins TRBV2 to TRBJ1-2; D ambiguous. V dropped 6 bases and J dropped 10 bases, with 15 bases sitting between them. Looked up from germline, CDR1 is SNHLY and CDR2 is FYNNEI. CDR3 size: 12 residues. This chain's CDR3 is CASRIVPMDYTF. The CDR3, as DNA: TGTGCCAGCAGGATAGTCCCTATGGACTACACCTTC.

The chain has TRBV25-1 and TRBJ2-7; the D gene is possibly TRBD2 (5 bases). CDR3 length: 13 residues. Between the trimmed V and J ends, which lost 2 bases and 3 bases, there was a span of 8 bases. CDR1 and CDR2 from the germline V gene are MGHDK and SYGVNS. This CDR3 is CASSEQAGYEQYF. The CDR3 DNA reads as TGTGCCAGCAGTGAACAGGCGGGCTACGAGCAGTACTTC.

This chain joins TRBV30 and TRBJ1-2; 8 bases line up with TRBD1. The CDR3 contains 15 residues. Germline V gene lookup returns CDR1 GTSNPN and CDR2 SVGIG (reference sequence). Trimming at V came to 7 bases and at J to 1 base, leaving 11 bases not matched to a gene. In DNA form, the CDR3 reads TGTGCCTATGGAAGAGGACAGGGCCTTAACTATGGCTACACCTTC. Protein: CAYGRGQGLNYGYTF.

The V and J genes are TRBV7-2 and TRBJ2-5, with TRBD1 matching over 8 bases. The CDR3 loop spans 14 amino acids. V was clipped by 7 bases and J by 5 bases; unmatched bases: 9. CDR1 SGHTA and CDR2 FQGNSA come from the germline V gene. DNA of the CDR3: TGTGCCAGCACCAACAGGGGGGCGGGGGAGACCCAGTACTTC. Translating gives CASTNRGAGETQYF.

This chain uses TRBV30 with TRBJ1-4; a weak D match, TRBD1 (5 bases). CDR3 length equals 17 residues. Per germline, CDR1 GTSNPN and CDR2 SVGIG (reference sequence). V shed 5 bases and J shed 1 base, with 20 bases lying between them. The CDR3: CAWSKPGAGGTNEKLFF. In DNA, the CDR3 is TGTGCCTGGTCCAAACCCGGGGCCGGGGGAACTAATGAAAAACTGTTTTTT. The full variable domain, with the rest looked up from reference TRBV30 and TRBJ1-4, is SQTIHQWPATLVQPVGSPLSLECTVEGTSNPNLYWYRQAAGRGLQLLFYSVGIGQISSEVPQNLSASRPQDRQFILSSKKLLLSDSGFYLCAWSKPGAGGTNEKLFFGSGTQLSVL.

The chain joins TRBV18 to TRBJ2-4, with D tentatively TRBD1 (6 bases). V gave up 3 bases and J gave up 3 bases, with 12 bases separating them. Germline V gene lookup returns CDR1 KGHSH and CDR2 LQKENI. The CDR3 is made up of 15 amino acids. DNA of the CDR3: TGTGCCAGCTCACCTAGGACAGCCTTCAAAAACATTCAGTACTTC. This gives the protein CASSPRTAFKNIQYF.

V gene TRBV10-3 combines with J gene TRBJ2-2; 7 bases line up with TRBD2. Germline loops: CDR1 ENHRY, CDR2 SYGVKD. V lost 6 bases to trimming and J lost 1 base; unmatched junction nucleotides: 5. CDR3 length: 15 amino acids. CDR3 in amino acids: CAISLIAGNTGELFF. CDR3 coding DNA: TGTGCCATCAGCCTAATAGCGGGGAACACCGGGGAGCTGTTTTTT.

CDR3 bases: TGTGCCAGCAGTTACTCATGGGGGGGCTCCTACAATGAGCAGTTCTTC. This encodes CASSYSWGGSYNEQFF. The genes are TRBV6-5 and TRBJ2-1, with TRBD2 matching 7 bases. This CDR3 spans 16 amino acids. V lost 0 bases to trimming and J lost 0 bases; unmatched junction nucleotides: 2. From germline, CDR1 is MNHEY and CDR2 SVGAGI.

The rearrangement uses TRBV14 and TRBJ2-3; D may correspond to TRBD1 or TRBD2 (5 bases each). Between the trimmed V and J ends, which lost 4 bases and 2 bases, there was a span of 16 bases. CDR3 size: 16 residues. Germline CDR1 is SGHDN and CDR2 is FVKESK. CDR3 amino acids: CASSPWDGLDTDTQYF. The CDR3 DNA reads TGTGCCAGCAGCCCCTGGGACGGCCTAGACACAGATACGCAGTATTTT.

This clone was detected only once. DNA of the CDR3: TGTGCCAGCAGCTTCCAGGCCCGGACCGGGGAGCTGTTTTTT. This encodes CASSFQARTGELFF. The rearrangement uses TRBV11-2 and TRBJ2-2; D call uncertain. V dropped 3 bases and J dropped 5 bases, with 10 bases sitting between them. Germline V CDR1 and CDR2: SGHAT, FQNNGV. CDR3 size: 14 residues. Supplemented by reference TRBV11-2 and TRBJ2-2, the full variable domain reads EAGVAQSPRYKIIEKRQSVAFWCNPISGHATLYWYQQILGQGPKLLIQFQNNGVVDDSQLPKDRFSAERLKGVDSTLKIQPAKLEDSAVYLCASSFQARTGELFFGEGSRLTVL.